Listed below are T cell receptor beta chains from one sample, sequenced in a study of blood T cell repertoires in COVID-19. The method was immunoSEQ multiplex PCR; TCRdb's version includes in-frame clones alone and lacks a portion of them. The top ten clones hold 4.5% to 5.5% of a sample with approximately 70,000 clones, approximately 89% of them seen once. Sequencing was done on a sample of peripheral blood. The receptors come from a woman aged 55-69 years with active COVID-19. CDR3s leave out the opening cysteine and the closing phenylalanine or tryptophan.

12	TRBV23-1	TRBJ2-7	ASRGGCSTYEQY
12	TRBV6-1	TRBJ2-1	ASSDRQGVDEQF
13	TRBV7-2	TRBJ2-7	ASSLGQAITYEQY
16	TRBV12-5	TRBJ2-3	ASGPRHLRQGGTDTQY
12	TRBV19	TRBJ1-1	ASSTQGPNTEAF
12	TRBV5-1	TRBJ2-7	ASSLVGQGHEQY
10	TRBV7-9	TRBJ2-7	ASSFEGYEQY
15	TRBV18	TRBJ2-1	ASSPPGLAGGPHEQF
11	TRBV7-9	TRBJ2-7	ASSSSGLGEQY
14	TRBV5-1	TRBJ2-2	ASSLGGGMRTGELF